This record concerns one TCR beta chain sequence. Its antigen is unidentified. This sample was included in a study of cytomegalovirus exposure and HLA in healthy donors. Whole-study results and caveats: The study labeled 164 TCR beta chains cytomegalovirus-associated.

Researchers ran the PCR with 60 Vbeta and 13 Jbeta primers. The method was immunoSEQ multiplex PCR; TCRdb's version includes in-frame clones alone and lacks a portion of them. The table records 80,000 to 95,000 clones, just under 85% of them present only once. The sample was PBMCs. The source is a woman in her late teens or twenties in good health and CMV-seropositive.

The CDR3 coding sequence is TGTGCCACAGGACAGGGTGACTACAATGAGCAGTTCTTC. Its protein is CATGQGDYNEQFF. The chain uses TRBV6-5 and TRBJ2-1; TRBD1 agrees at 8 bases. Germline CDR1 is MNHEY and CDR2 is SVGAGI. This CDR3 is built from 13 residues. The V and J ends lost 10 bases and 3 bases, in that order; junction bases with no gene match: 5.